Sequencing of this T cell receptor (beta chain) was carried out in a study of human T cells and chemical hapten exposure. V was pared by 6 bases and J by 8 bases, with 8 bases between. The CDR3 sequence is 12 residues long. Germline-derived CDR1 and CDR2 are SGHVS and FNYEAQ. Documented time point: patch test 2, 6 weeks after DPC sensitization. Treatment described: therapeutic diphenylcyclopropenone sensitization with weekly scalp DPC. Patients had alopecia, were aged 18 to 70, and were not pregnant. This clonotype was seen at least ten times. The antigen remains undetermined. Notes on the study in general: Sensitizing with DPC caused no change in TCRs above 1 in 1000 frequency.

Separate cDNA molecules received unique molecular identifiers, which the library attached to them. TCRdb re-derived calls from the RACE reads in MiXCR, one entry per CDR3 protein. The profile shows some 350,000 distinct CDR3 sequences, about 6% of them singletons. The sequence came from a woman aged 18-29 years with alopecia areata. Some clones in this sample may be carry-over from other donors' samples. Here the sequenced sample was whole blood, taken in connection with sensitization to the hapten diphenylcyclopropenone (DPC). J is TRBJ1-6 and V is TRBV7-6; D not resolved. CDR3 sequence: CASRAPDSPLHF. For the CDR3, the DNA is TGTGCCAGCAGGGCCCCAGATTCACCCCTCCACTTT.